These T cell receptor beta chains were read from a single sample in a study of T cell changes during pregnancy in multiple sclerosis. The assay was immunoSEQ multiplex PCR, and TCRdb's table has in-frame clones only and misses some. The sample lists about 38,000 clones, 75% to 95% occurring once. The sample here was CD8+ T cells from peripheral blood mononuclear cells, taken in the second trimester of pregnancy. These receptors were obtained from a female donor with multiple sclerosis, enrolled in a pregnancy study. Each CDR3 is given with its conserved first and last residue. The D gene is left open where the match is weak. Only some rows state a clone size, as once, few, many or a class for expanded clones.

size: -; D: -; J: TRBJ1-1; V: TRBV9; CDR3: CASSVVPTEINTEAFF; DNA: TGTGCCAGCAGCGTAGTCCCGACAGAGATTAACACTGAAGCTTTCTTT
size: -; D: TRBD2; J: TRBJ2-7; V: TRBV7-9; CDR3: CASSSPGLGHYEQYF; DNA: TGTGCCAGCAGTTCTCCGGGACTAGGACACTACGAGCAGTACTTC
size: once; D: -; J: TRBJ2-7; V: TRBV7-9; CDR3: CASSSPLSQGYSYEQYF; DNA: TGTGCCAGCAGCTCCCCCCTCTCACAGGGATACTCCTACGAGCAGTACTTC
size: -; D: TRBD1; J: TRBJ1-1; V: TRBV4-3; CDR3: CASSQDRMNTEAFF; DNA: TGCGCCAGCAGCCAGGACAGGATGAACACTGAAGCTTTCTTT
size: -; D: -; J: TRBJ1-4; V: TRBV4-1; CDR3: CASRLKGQGIEKLFF; DNA: TGCGCCAGCAGACTCAAAGGGCAGGGTATTGAAAAACTGTTTTTT
size: once; D: TRBD1; J: TRBJ1-2; V: TRBV7-9; CDR3: CASSLQPRTGYQIYGYTF; DNA: TGTGCCAGCAGCTTACAACCCCGGACAGGATATCAAATCTATGGCTACACCTTC
size: -; D: TRBD2; J: TRBJ2-3; V: TRBV19; CDR3: CASSPWGLAGGPGTDTQYF; DNA: TGTGCCAGTAGCCCCTGGGGACTAGCGGGAGGGCCGGGCACAGATACGCAGTATTTT
size: -; D: -; J: TRBJ2-5; V: TRBV27; CDR3: CASSYRGLGETQYF; DNA: TGTGCCAGCAGCTACAGGGGACTCGGGGAGACCCAGTACTTC
size: -; D: -; J: TRBJ2-7; V: TRBV19; CDR3: CASSILGTSYEQYF; DNA: TGTGCCAGTAGTATCCTAGGAACCTCCTACGAGCAGTACTTC
size: -; D: -; J: TRBJ2-2; V: TRBV6-5; CDR3: CASSGLEQNTGELFF; DNA: TGTGCCAGCAGTGGACTTGAACAGAACACCGGGGAGCTGTTTTTT
size: once; D: -; J: TRBJ2-7; V: TRBV7-3; CDR3: CASSLVGRAAEQYF; DNA: TGTGCCAGCAGCTTAGTGGGCAGGGCTGCCGAGCAGTACTTC
size: few; D: -; J: TRBJ1-2; V: TRBV10-3; CDR3: CAISEPRSYGYTF; DNA: TGTGCCATCAGTGAGCCGCGGTCCTATGGCTACACCTTC
size: -; D: TRBD2; J: TRBJ2-3; V: TRBV7-9; CDR3: CASSPWTSGTDTQYF; DNA: TGTGCCAGCAGCCCCTGGACTAGCGGTACAGATACGCAGTATTTT
size: -; D: -; J: TRBJ1-5; V: TRBV6-5; CDR3: CASSYSNRADQSQHF; DNA: TGTGCCAGCAGTTACTCGAACAGGGCTGATCAGAGCCAGCATTTT
size: -; D: TRBD1; J: TRBJ1-2; V: TRBV27; CDR3: CASSLSVGQGTYTF; DNA: TGTGCCAGCAGTTTATCGGTGGGACAGGGAACCTACACCTTC
size: -; D: -; J: TRBJ2-1; V: TRBV19; CDR3: CASSNGNEQFF; DNA: TGTGCCAGTAGTAACGGGAATGAGCAGTTCTTC
size: -; D: -; J: TRBJ2-1; V: TRBV19; CDR3: CATDAGSSYNEQFF; DNA: TGTGCCACTGACGCCGGGAGCTCCTACAATGAGCAGTTCTTC
size: -; D: TRBD2; J: TRBJ2-7; V: TRBV6-1; CDR3: CARPTGTTSYEQYF; DNA: TGTGCCCGCCCCACCGGGACTACCTCCTACGAGCAGTACTTC
size: -; D: -; J: TRBJ1-1; V: TRBV9; CDR3: CASSPRGSSPGTNTEAFF; DNA: TGTGCCAGCAGCCCCCGTGGGTCCTCTCCAGGGACTAACACTGAAGCTTTCTTT
size: -; D: -; J: TRBJ1-6; V: TRBV7-6; CDR3: CASSLAVSTSSPLHF; DNA: TGTGCCAGCAGCTTAGCGGTATCTACGAGCTCACCCCTCCACTTT
size: -; D: -; J: TRBJ2-6; V: TRBV29-1; CDR3: CSVVAVAPGANVLTF; DNA: TGCAGCGTTGTAGCGGTAGCGCCTGGGGCCAACGTCCTGACTTTC
size: -; D: TRBD1; J: TRBJ1-2; V: TRBV9; CDR3: CASRSGTGPYGYTF; DNA: TGTGCCAGCAGATCCGGGACAGGACCATATGGCTACACCTTC
size: -; D: TRBD2; J: TRBJ2-3; V: TRBV9; CDR3: CASSDSGGSTDTQYF; DNA: TGTGCCAGCAGCGATAGCGGGGGGAGCACAGATACGCAGTATTTT
size: once; D: -; J: TRBJ1-5; V: TRBV28; CDR3: CASTEAGDRQPQHF; DNA: TGTGCCAGCACCGAAGCGGGGGATCGGCAGCCCCAGCATTTT
size: -; D: TRBD2; J: TRBJ2-1; V: TRBV14; CDR3: CASSLPPSGLAINEQFF; DNA: TGTGCCAGCAGCCTCCCCCCCTCGGGACTAGCGATCAATGAGCAGTTCTTC
size: -; D: -; J: TRBJ2-7; V: TRBV30; CDR3: CAWSTGNSYGQYF; DNA: TGTGCCTGGAGTACCGGGAATTCTTACGGGCAGTACTTC
size: -; D: -; J: TRBJ2-1; V: TRBV6-5; CDR3: CASSYMAGGEQFF; DNA: TGTGCCAGCAGTTACATGGCAGGTGGTGAGCAGTTCTTC
size: -; D: TRBD1; J: TRBJ1-1; V: TRBV2; CDR3: CASREDRGPLLNTEAFF; DNA: TGTGCCAGCAGAGAGGACAGGGGGCCCCTCTTAAACACTGAAGCTTTCTTT
size: -; D: TRBD1; J: TRBJ2-1; V: TRBV6-1; CDR3: CASRTQGVSYNEQFF; DNA: TGTGCCAGCAGGACGCAGGGGGTTTCCTACAATGAGCAGTTCTTC
size: -; D: TRBD1; J: TRBJ1-2; V: TRBV7-9; CDR3: CASGTYQGAYYGYTF; DNA: TGTGCCAGCGGAACCTACCAGGGGGCCTACTATGGCTACACCTTC
size: -; D: TRBD1; J: TRBJ2-7; V: TRBV19; CDR3: CASRIAGTGYYEQYF; DNA: TGTGCCAGTAGGATCGCCGGGACAGGGTATTACGAGCAGTACTTC
size: -; D: -; J: TRBJ2-1; V: TRBV5-5; CDR3: CASSSTTTGLSNNEQFF; DNA: TGTGCCAGCAGCTCAACAACCACGGGACTCAGCAACAATGAGCAGTTCTTC
size: -; D: -; J: TRBJ2-1; V: TRBV7-6; CDR3: CASSLDGISYNEQFF; DNA: TGTGCCAGCAGCTTAGATGGCATCTCCTACAATGAGCAGTTCTTC
size: -; D: TRBD2; J: TRBJ2-3; V: TRBV11-1; CDR3: CASSLGIAGVPRATDTQYF; DNA: TGTGCCAGCAGCTTAGGCATAGCGGGCGTGCCCAGAGCCACAGATACGCAGTATTTT
size: -; D: TRBD1; J: TRBJ1-2; V: TRBV30; CDR3: CAEITGDGYTF; DNA: TGTGCCGAAATTACAGGGGATGGCTACACCTTC
size: -; D: TRBD1; J: TRBJ2-1; V: TRBV6-1; CDR3: CASRGTGLNEQFF; DNA: TGTGCCAGCAGGGGGACAGGGCTCAATGAGCAGTTCTTC
size: -; D: -; J: TRBJ2-7; V: TRBV19; CDR3: CASSNVGAEQYF; DNA: TGTGCCAGTAGTAATGTAGGGGCCGAGCAGTACTTC
size: -; D: TRBD1; J: TRBJ2-7; V: TRBV25-1; CDR3: CASSDLWTGKYF; DNA: TGTGCCAGCAGTGACCTCTGGACAGGGAAGTACTTC
size: -; D: TRBD1; J: TRBJ2-1; V: TRBV4-1; CDR3: CASSQQAPGQNYNEQFF; DNA: TGCGCCAGCAGCCAACAAGCCCCGGGACAGAACTACAATGAGCAGTTCTTC
size: once; D: -; J: TRBJ1-2; V: TRBV9; CDR3: CASSVDAGAGYTF; DNA: TGTGCCAGCAGCGTAGATGCGGGGGCTGGCTACACCTTC
size: once; D: TRBD1; J: TRBJ1-2; V: TRBV7-2; CDR3: CASSLDSGGPNYGYTF; DNA: TGTGCCAGCAGCTTAGATTCAGGGGGCCCTAACTATGGCTACACCTTC